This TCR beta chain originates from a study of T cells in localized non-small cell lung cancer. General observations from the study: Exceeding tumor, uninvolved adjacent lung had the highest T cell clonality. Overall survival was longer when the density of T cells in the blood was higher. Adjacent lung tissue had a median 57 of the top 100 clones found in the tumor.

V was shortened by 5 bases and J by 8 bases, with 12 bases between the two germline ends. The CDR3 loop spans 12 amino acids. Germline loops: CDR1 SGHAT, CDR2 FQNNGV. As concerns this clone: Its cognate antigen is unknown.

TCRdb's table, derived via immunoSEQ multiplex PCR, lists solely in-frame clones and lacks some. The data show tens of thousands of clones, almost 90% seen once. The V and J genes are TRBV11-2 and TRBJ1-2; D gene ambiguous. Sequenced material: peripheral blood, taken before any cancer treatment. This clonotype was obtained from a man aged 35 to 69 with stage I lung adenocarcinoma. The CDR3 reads CASSRRAEGYTF. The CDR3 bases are TGTGCCAGCAGCAGGAGGGCAGAAGGCTACACCTTC.